This T cell receptor beta chain appears in the sequencing data of a study of cytomegalovirus exposure and HLA in healthy donors (dated by TCRdb to about 2017). Study-level background: According to an earlier analysis of a few hundred of the donors, some 180 million T cells yielded roughly 110 million unique TCR beta sequences and about 300 Gb of sequence data. About 280 gigabases of sequencing data and approximately 91 million unique TCR sequences made up an early release that covered about 640 HLA-typed donors. Of the roughly 410 genotyped donors, 81% were placed in the genetic ancestry cluster associated with self-reported Caucasian donors. The study aimed to test whether signatures of past pathogen exposure could be identified by cataloging public T cell receptors. The study used immunosequencing to profile the T cell repertoires of more than 650 subjects and linked those repertoires to cytomegalovirus serostatus. Besides the first cohort of approximately 670 subjects, a separate validation cohort made up of some 110 different subjects was used. To predict cytomegalovirus infection status, the study combined high-throughput TCR immunosequencing, statistical association of individual TCRs with disease status, and machine learning. To study patterns of TCR occurrence, a later analysis re-analyzed previously published TCR beta repertoires from around 660 donors and added high-resolution HLA genotyping. In the later analysis, no new phenotypic data were used to find candidate immune exposures; instead, reliance was placed on TCR beta sequences and their occurrence across donors. An earlier analysis of more than 450 of the donors used high-throughput TCR beta sequencing to judge whether each TCR beta V gene segment behaved as functional or pseudogenic. Alongside the repertoire data, information on donor age, sex, ethnicity and CMV serostatus was compiled. In a later genetic analysis, genome-wide SNP genotypes for 398 of the 666 donors were used, and that subset was treated as a discovery cohort. All discovery cohort repertoires had been generated using a single sequencing platform. Class I and class II HLA loci were covered by the typing at four-digit resolution. Typing coverage differed by locus: A, B, C, DRB1 and DQB1 were typed in roughly 620-630 donors, DQA1 in 522, DPA1 in some 610, and DPB1 in 450 to 490. Because of strong linkage in the cohort, roughly five DR-DQ haplotypes were treated as single units for association and clustering. Among 350 to 400 genotyped donors of the cohort, an average of approximately 240,000 unique TCR beta nucleotide sequences were sequenced per donor, around a sixth of them non-productive. Paper-wide results and their limitations: Correlated functional status among segregating V segments might reflect linkage disequilibrium, but an unknown experimental factor could not be ruled out. Roughly uniform sequencing depth across donors was assumed in presence/absence analyses, although this assumption may not hold. Three of the identified cytomegalovirus-associated TCR beta chains were confirmed in vitro to be specific for cytomegalovirus antigens. A further reported finding was that TCR beta sequences accurately predicted the HLA-A and HLA-B alleles for most subjects in the first cohort. A later genetic analysis associated a missense DCLRE1C variant with V-gene and J-gene trimming of TCR beta chains, and an independent cohort replicated the association. A later genetic analysis reported fewer N-insertions in productive TCRs among donors in an Asian-associated ancestry cluster than the approximately 700-donor mean. At a false discovery rate of 0.05, a later analysis linked 16,951 TCR beta sequences to specific HLA alleles. This cohort had only TCR beta chains sequenced, and the lack of alpha or paired-chain data limited which features could be detected. Because the 87-base-pair reads could not distinguish some IMGT-functional V segments, including TRBV6-2 and TRBV6-3, those segments were excluded. It was suggested by the authors that the approach could potentially be generalized to other disease states and immunological phenotypes. The study gave a list of over 150 TCR beta chains associated with cytomegalovirus. A cluster of highly shared sequence variants was judged likely to be a technical artifact of the sequencing pipeline. Because HLA typing was unavailable for some donors at each locus, only the typed subset was used in association tests. Compared with equally common non-associated chains, HLA-associated TCR beta chains in a later analysis were more clonally expanded and had lower generation probabilities. The classifier was reported to diagnose cytomegalovirus status with high specificity and sensitivity in both the original cohort and the validation cohort. A later analysis found that TCR association rates varied across HLA loci, with DRB1 alleles showing the most associated TCRs and HLA-C alleles the fewest. In an earlier analysis of approximately 590 of the donors, most TCR beta V segments appeared in productive rearrangements about 90% or about 30% of the time, broadly matching IMGT annotations. The earlier analysis of 587 of the donors excluded some 16 rarely observed V segments, including chromosome 9 orphons, because counts were too low. A later analysis found that most CMV-associated TCR beta chains appeared HLA-restricted, with HLA associations seemingly driven largely by CMV exposure. Across donors, most TCR sequences were observed very rarely, whereas some public TCRs were present in many individuals. When HLA alleles, especially DR and DQ, strongly co-occurred, TCR associations were difficult to assign to individual alleles. In a later analysis, several top co-occurrence clusters were reported to appear linked to parvovirus B19, influenza, CMV and Epstein-Barr virus. The only immune exposure information available for the cohort was CMV serostatus.

The cohort comprised around 690 healthy bone marrow donors. At the time of sampling, all cohort members were nominally healthy, though unrecorded immune exposures were likely present. The donor was CMV seronegative and was included in the group of around 320 seronegative cohort members. Each donor provided a peripheral blood sample, and peripheral blood mononuclear cells were used for TCR beta sequencing. The Qiagen DNeasy Blood Extraction Kit was used to extract genomic DNA from the blood cell samples. The CDR3 starts with the cysteine, ends with the phenylalanine, and has 16 residues. Only the CDR3 region is kept as DNA, spanning 48 bases read in frame from base 1. At the junction V is shortened by 5 bases and J by 1 base; bases outside the gene matches: 6. CDR1 and CDR2 (MDHEN, SYDVKM) derive from the germline V gene. Receptors were amplified or captured by the immunoSEQ multiplex PCR assay. For the multiplex PCR, a mixture combining 60 forward primers for TCR Vbeta segments and 13 reverse primers for TCR Jbeta segments was used. A multiplex PCR assay on genomic DNA amplified the CDR3 region of rearranged TCR beta genes. The amplified TCR beta libraries were sequenced on the Illumina HiSeq System as 87-base-pair reads. The published analysis was carried out like this. In a later analysis, tens of millions of unique TCR beta chains were counted across the roughly 610 repertoires, and roughly 10 million of these chains were shared by at least two donors. Raw reads were error-corrected and collapsed into unique sequences by a nearest-neighbor algorithm in which closely related sequences were merged to remove PCR and sequencing errors. CDR3 sequences were aligned to IMGT reference sequences to assign V, D and J gene segments. For a sequence to be retained, at least a six-nucleotide match to both a V gene segment and a J gene segment was required. A rearrangement was called productive if the CDR3 had no stop codons and remained in frame with V and J, and every other rearrangement was called non-productive. CDR3 was defined by IMGT convention, running from the second conserved V-encoded cysteine to the conserved J-encoded phenylalanine. In an earlier analysis of approximately 500 of the donors, sequences lacking an unambiguous match to a single V gene segment were excluded. An earlier analysis of about 590 of the donors classified V segments as functional when productive rearrangements were above 56.7% and as segregating when the standard deviation between donors was above 5%. A statistical classification framework was built to diagnose cytomegalovirus status from the catalog of TCR beta chain sequences. In a later analysis, V and J genes were assigned by comparing TCR nucleotide sequences against IMGT/GENE-DB human TR gene sequences. The TCRdist pipeline was used in a later analysis to assign CDR3 sequences and most-parsimonious VDJ recombination scenarios. In a later analysis, each TCR beta chain was defined by its CDR3 amino acid sequence together with its V-gene family, and reads lacking a unique V-gene family were excluded. As a way to deal with suspected cross-contamination and a sequencing artifact, a later analysis dropped approximately 590 nucleotide sequences that were highly shared and had low generation probability. In a later analysis, a clonal expansion index was calculated for each public chain from normalized within-repertoire ranks of inferred template counts. In a later analysis, generation probabilities were computed using a VDJ recombination model fitted to out-of-frame rearrangements, and the results were checked against IGoR. A later analysis scored TCR-TCR, TCR-HLA and TCR-CMV co-occurrence with hypergeometric tests, applying a repertoire-size bias correction to TCR pairs. A later analysis estimated false discovery rates by permuting HLA or CMV assignments 20 times. A later analysis grouped co-occurring TCRs with DBSCAN, adding TCRdist sequence similarity when clustering within HLA-allele-positive subsets. For co-occurrence clustering, repertoires with fewer than 30,000 or more than 120,000 public chains were excluded, along with about five repertoires with anomalous nucleotide sharing. Entries here come from immuneACCESS through TCRdb and include only in-frame sequences with V and J called. Some clones fail to appear in such tables; in the studies checked, an unresolved V gene covers under half of the shortfall, and the cause of the remainder is unknown. The D gene and trimming were derived from the DNA, and the V and J assignments and clone size from that table. This sample gives under 150,000 clones in total; roughly 79% of them show up just once. The top ten hold about 1% of the sample.

Note on this clone: It lacks a known antigen. No per-base quality is available; no much larger clone lies one base away.

The chain joins TRBV28 to TRBJ2-1; 9 bases in the junction line up with TRBD2. Sequencing was performed on PBMCs. This receptor was identified in a male donor in good health and CMV-seronegative. The CDR3 region has the sequence CASSDSSGKSYNEQFF. The DNA sequence reads TGTGCCAGCAGTGATTCTAGCGGGAAATCCTACAATGAGCAGTTCTTC.